The rows below give T cell receptor beta chains drawn from one sample of a study of T cell changes during pregnancy in multiple sclerosis. Profiling relied on immunoSEQ multiplex PCR, and the TCRdb table lists in-frame clones only, not all of them. The profile shows 60,000 to 70,000 clones, around nine tenths of them singletons. The specimen was peripheral blood, collected in the third trimester of pregnancy. The source is a female donor in good health, enrolled as a control in a pregnancy study. Each CDR3 is given with its conserved first and last residue. The D gene is left open where the match is weak.

v_gene: TRBV27
j_gene: TRBJ1-2
d_gene: .
CDR3nt: TGTGCCAGCAGTCGTCCCACGGGGAATGGCTACACCTTC
CDR3aa: CASSRPTGNGYTF

v_gene: TRBV7-2
j_gene: TRBJ2-7
d_gene: TRBD2
CDR3nt: TGTGCCAGCAGCTTATGGGCGGGGGGTACCTACGAGCAGTACTTC
CDR3aa: CASSLWAGGTYEQYF

v_gene: TRBV4-3
j_gene: TRBJ2-5
d_gene: TRBD1
CDR3nt: TGCGCCAGCAGCCAAGTTTATAAAGGAGACAGGGGCCAAGAGACCCAGTACTTC
CDR3aa: CASSQVYKGDRGQETQYF

v_gene: TRBV7-2
j_gene: TRBJ2-3
d_gene: .
CDR3nt: TGTGCCAGCAGCGGCTGGGCAGCTAGCACAGATACGCAGTATTTT
CDR3aa: CASSGWAASTDTQYF

v_gene: TRBV5-5
j_gene: TRBJ1-4
d_gene: .
CDR3nt: TGTGCCAGCAGCTGGGGCAACCGGAGAACTAATGAAAAACTGTTTTTT
CDR3aa: CASSWGNRRTNEKLFF

v_gene: TRBV7-6
j_gene: TRBJ1-1
d_gene: .
CDR3nt: TGTGCCAGCAGCTTCCCTATACAGGGTAACACTGAAGCTTTCTTT
CDR3aa: CASSFPIQGNTEAFF

v_gene: TRBV5-8
j_gene: TRBJ2-7
d_gene: .
CDR3nt: TGTGCCAGCAGCTTTCATCGGGATGCCGAGCAGTACTTC
CDR3aa: CASSFHRDAEQYF

v_gene: TRBV5-1
j_gene: TRBJ1-2
d_gene: .
CDR3nt: TGCGCCAGCAGCTTGGCGGGATCGGACTATGGCTACACCTTC
CDR3aa: CASSLAGSDYGYTF

v_gene: TRBV9
j_gene: TRBJ1-2
d_gene: TRBD1
CDR3nt: TGTGCCAGCAGCGTGGGACAGGGCCCCAACTATGGCTACACCTTC
CDR3aa: CASSVGQGPNYGYTF

v_gene: TRBV7-2
j_gene: TRBJ2-7
d_gene: .
CDR3nt: TGTGCCAGCAGCTCCCCCCGTGTATCGCGGGGCTTCGTCTTC
CDR3aa: CASSSPRVSRGFVF

v_gene: TRBV28
j_gene: TRBJ2-5
d_gene: .
CDR3nt: TGTGCCAGCAGTTTATGGGGCCCCCAAGAGACCCAGTACTTC
CDR3aa: CASSLWGPQETQYF